These T cell receptor beta chains were read from a single sample in a study of cytomegalovirus exposure and HLA in healthy donors. TCRdb keeps only in-frame clones here, not all; method: immunoSEQ multiplex PCR. The data show about 73,000 clones, over 70% seen once. The specimen was PBMCs. These receptors came from a male donor in good health and CMV-seronegative. Each CDR3 is given with its conserved first and last residue. Fields, in order: J gene, D gene, clone size, V gene, CDR3 protein, CDR3 DNA. The D gene is left open where the match is weak. Clone size, where shown, is once, few, many, or a class for clones that have expanded.

>TRBJ1-4|NA|NA|TRBV6-5
CASSYGLPAYEKLFF
TGTGCCAGCAGTTATGGTCTACCTGCTTATGAAAAACTGTTTTTT
>TRBJ2-3|TRBD2|NA|TRBV7-6
CASTGRGTSGRADTQYF
TGTGCCAGCACCGGGCGGGGGACTAGCGGGAGGGCAGATACGCAGTATTTT
>TRBJ2-1|TRBD2|NA|TRBV5-1
CASSLIGTSGIGNEQFF
TGCGCCAGCAGCTTAATAGGGACTAGCGGGATAGGAAATGAGCAGTTCTTC
>TRBJ1-1|NA|NA|TRBV14
CASRGQLNTEAFF
TGTGCCAGCAGAGGACAGTTGAACACTGAAGCTTTCTTT
>TRBJ2-1|NA|few|TRBV19
CASSTPGGEGRNEQFF
TGTGCCAGTAGTACCCCAGGAGGGGAAGGAAGAAATGAGCAGTTCTTC
>TRBJ1-1|NA|NA|TRBV28
CASSPPGDNTEAFF
TGTGCCAGCAGTCCCCCGGGAGATAACACTGAAGCTTTCTTT
>TRBJ2-3|TRBD2|NA|TRBV18
CASSAAGGRADTQYF
TGTGCCAGCTCAGCAGCGGGGGGGCGTGCAGATACGCAGTATTTT
>TRBJ2-3|NA|NA|TRBV9
CASSALDDSTDTQYF
TGTGCCAGCAGCGCCCTAGATGATAGCACAGATACGCAGTATTTT
>TRBJ2-2|NA|NA|TRBV5-1
CASSLESDTGELFF
TGCGCCAGCAGCTTGGAATCCGACACCGGGGAGCTGTTTTTT
>TRBJ2-3|NA|NA|TRBV28
CASSLYQGTDTQYF
TGTGCCAGCAGTTTATATCAGGGTACAGATACGCAGTATTTT
>TRBJ2-7|TRBD1|NA|TRBV29-1
CSAEGQGAGEQYF
TGCAGTGCTGAGGGACAGGGGGCGGGTGAGCAGTACTTC
>TRBJ1-1|TRBD1|NA|TRBV27
CASSPGQGRLTEAFF
TGTGCCAGCAGTCCAGGACAGGGGAGGCTCACTGAAGCTTTCTTT
>TRBJ1-2|NA|NA|TRBV7-2
CASSLSGEYGYTF
TGTGCCAGCAGCTTATCAGGGGAGTATGGCTACACCTTC
>TRBJ1-5|TRBD1|NA|TRBV4-3
CASSHRRQGGQPQHF
TGCGCCAGCAGCCATAGGCGACAGGGCGGTCAGCCCCAGCATTTT
>TRBJ1-4|NA|NA|TRBV6-1
CASSQGWGEIGEKLFF
TGTGCCAGCAGTCAAGGCTGGGGGGAAATTGGTGAAAAACTGTTTTTT
>TRBJ2-3|NA|NA|TRBV19
CASSIGGGGLPDTQYF
TGTGCCAGTAGTATTGGTGGGGGGGGGCTCCCAGATACGCAGTATTTT